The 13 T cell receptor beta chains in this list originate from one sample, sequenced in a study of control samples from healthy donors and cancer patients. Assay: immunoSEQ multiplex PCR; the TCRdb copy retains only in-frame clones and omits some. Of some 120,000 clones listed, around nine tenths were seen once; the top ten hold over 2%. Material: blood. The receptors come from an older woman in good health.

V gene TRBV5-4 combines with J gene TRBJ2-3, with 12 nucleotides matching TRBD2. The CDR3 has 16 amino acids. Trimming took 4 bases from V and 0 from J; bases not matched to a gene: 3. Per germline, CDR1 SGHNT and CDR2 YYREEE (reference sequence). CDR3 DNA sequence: TGTGCCAGCAGCCGGACTAGCGGGGTCAGCACAGATACGCAGTATTTT. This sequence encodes CASSRTSGVSTDTQYF.

CDR3 region: CASSYSTAEQETQYF. The DNA of the CDR3 is TGTGCCAGCAGTTACTCTACGGCGGAGCAAGAGACCCAGTACTTC. The chain employs TRBV6-5 and TRBJ2-5; D gene ambiguous. The V and J ends lost 0 bases and 2 bases respectively, with 10 bases between them. The CDR3 sequence is 15 residues long. Germline V gene sequence: CDR1 MNHEY, CDR2 SVGAGI.

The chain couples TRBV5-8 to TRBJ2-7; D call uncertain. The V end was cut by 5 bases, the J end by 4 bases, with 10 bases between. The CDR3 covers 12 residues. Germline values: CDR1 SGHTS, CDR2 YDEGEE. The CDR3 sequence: CASRGSTYEQYF. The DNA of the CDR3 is TGTGCCAGCAGGGGAAGTACATACGAGCAGTACTTC.

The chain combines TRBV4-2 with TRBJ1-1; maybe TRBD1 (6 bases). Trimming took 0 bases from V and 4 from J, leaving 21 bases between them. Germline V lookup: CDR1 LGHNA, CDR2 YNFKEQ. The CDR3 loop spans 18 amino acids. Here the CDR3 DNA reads TGTGCCAGCAGCCAAGATCTGGGCGGGGGGCGCCGAGTCACTGAAGCTTTCTTT. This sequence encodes CASSQDLGGGRRVTEAFF.

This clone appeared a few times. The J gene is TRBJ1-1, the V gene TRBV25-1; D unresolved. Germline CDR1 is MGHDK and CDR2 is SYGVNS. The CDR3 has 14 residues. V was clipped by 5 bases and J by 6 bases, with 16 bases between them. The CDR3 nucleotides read TGTGCCAGCAGTAGAGAGGCGGGGATGGCTGAAGCTTTCTTT. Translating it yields CASSREAGMAEAFF. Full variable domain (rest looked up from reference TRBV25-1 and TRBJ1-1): EADIYQTPRYLVIGTGKKITLECSQTMGHDKMYWYQQDPGMELHLIHYSYGVNSTEKGDLSSESTVSRIRTEHFPLTLESARPSHTSQYLCASSREAGMAEAFFGQGTRLTVV.

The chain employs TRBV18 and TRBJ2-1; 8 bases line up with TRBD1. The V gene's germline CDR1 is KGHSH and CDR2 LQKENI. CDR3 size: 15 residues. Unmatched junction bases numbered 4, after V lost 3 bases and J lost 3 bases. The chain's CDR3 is CASSPAGTGYNEQFF. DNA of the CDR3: TGTGCCAGCTCACCCGCCGGGACAGGCTACAATGAGCAGTTCTTC.

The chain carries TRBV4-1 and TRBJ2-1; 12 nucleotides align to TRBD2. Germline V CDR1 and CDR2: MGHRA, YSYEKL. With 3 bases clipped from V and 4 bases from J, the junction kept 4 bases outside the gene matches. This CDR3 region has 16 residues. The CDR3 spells CASSQQLAGGYNEQFF. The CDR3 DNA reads TGCGCCAGCAGCCAGCAACTAGCGGGGGGATACAATGAGCAGTTCTTC.

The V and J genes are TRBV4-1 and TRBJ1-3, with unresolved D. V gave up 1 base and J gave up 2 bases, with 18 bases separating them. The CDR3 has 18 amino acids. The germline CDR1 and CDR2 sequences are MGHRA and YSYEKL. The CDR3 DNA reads TGCGCCAGCAGCCAAGTCTTCCCCGGGCACCTCACTGGAAACACCATATATTTT. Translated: CASSQVFPGHLTGNTIYF.

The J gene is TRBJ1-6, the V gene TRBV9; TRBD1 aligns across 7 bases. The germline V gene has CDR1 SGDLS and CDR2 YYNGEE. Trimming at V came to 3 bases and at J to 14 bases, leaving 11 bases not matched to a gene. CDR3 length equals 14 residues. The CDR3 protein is CASSAGGEQGSLHF. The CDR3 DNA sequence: TGTGCCAGCAGCGCGGGGGGGGAACAGGGGTCCCTCCACTTT.

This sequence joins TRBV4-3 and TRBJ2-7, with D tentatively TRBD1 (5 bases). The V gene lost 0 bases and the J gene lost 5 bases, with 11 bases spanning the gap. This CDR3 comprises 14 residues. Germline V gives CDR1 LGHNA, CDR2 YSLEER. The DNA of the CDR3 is TGCGCCAGCAGCCAAGATGGCAGGGTACACGAGCAGTACTTC. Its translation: CASSQDGRVHEQYF.

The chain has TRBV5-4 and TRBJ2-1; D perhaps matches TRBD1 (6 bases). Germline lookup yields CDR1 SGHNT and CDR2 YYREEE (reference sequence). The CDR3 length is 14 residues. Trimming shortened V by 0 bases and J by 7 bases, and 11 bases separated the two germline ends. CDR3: CASSLVAGTNEQFF. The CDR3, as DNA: TGTGCCAGCAGCTTGGTAGCAGGGACAAATGAGCAGTTCTTC. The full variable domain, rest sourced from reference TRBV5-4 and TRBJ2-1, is ETGVTQSPTHLIKTRGQQVTLRCSSQSGHNTVSWYQQALGQGPQFIFQYYREEENGRGNFPPRFSGLQFPNYSSELNVNALELDDSALYLCASSLVAGTNEQFFGPGTRLTVL.

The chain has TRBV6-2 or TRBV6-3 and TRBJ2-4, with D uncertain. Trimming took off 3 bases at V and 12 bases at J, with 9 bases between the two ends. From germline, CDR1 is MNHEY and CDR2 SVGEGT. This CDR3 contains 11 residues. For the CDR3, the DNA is TGTGCCAGCAGTTATTACGGAAGTCAGTACTTC. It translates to CASSYYGSQYF.

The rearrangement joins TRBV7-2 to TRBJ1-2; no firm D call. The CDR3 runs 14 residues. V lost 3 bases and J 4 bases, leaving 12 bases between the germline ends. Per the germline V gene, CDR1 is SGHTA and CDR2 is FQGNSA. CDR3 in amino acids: CASSFRATLYGYTF. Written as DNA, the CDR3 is TGTGCCAGCAGCTTTCGGGCCACTCTCTATGGCTACACCTTC.